The 27 T cell receptor beta chains presented below share a single source sample, sequenced in a study of cytomegalovirus exposure and HLA in healthy donors. PCR primers comprised 60 Vbeta and 13 Jbeta primers. The table came from immunoSEQ multiplex PCR; TCRdb's copy has only in-frame clones and leaves some out. The sample lists 100,000 to 150,000 clones; around four fifths were seen once. The sequenced material came from PBMCs. The receptors were gathered from a man younger than 40 in good health and CMV-seropositive.

The rearrangement links TRBV7-2 to TRBJ2-7; the match to TRBD2 covers 13 bases. The CDR3 extends over 18 amino acids. Germline CDR1 SGHTA, CDR2 FQGNSA. The V and J ends lost 1 base and 6 bases, in that order; junction bases with no gene match: 12. CDR3 amino acids: CASSLVRGLAGWASEQYF. The DNA for the CDR3 is TGTGCCAGCAGCTTAGTGAGGGGACTAGCGGGATGGGCCTCCGAGCAGTACTTC.

This chain uses TRBV9 with TRBJ2-7; 10 positions match TRBD1. The CDR3 sequence is 14 residues long. V lost 4 bases, J lost 2 bases, and 3 bases stayed unmatched. Germline CDR1 SGDLS, CDR2 YYNGEE. CDR3 loop: CASSPGTGAYEQYF. The CDR3 DNA reads TGTGCCAGCAGCCCGGGGACAGGGGCCTACGAGCAGTACTTC.

This clone was detected a few times. The rearrangement joins TRBV10-3 to TRBJ1-4; 8 nucleotides agree with TRBD1. CDR3 length equals 15 residues. CDR1 ENHRY and CDR2 SYGVKD come from the germline V gene. J was trimmed by 2 bases and V by 6 bases; bases with no gene match: 5. CDR3 sequence (DNA): TGTGCCATCAGCCCGGACAGGGCGACTAATGAAAAACTGTTTTTT. Translated: CAISPDRATNEKLFF.

The rearrangement links TRBV19 to TRBJ2-5; TRBD2 might be the D (6 bases). V gave up 8 bases and J gave up 4 bases, with 17 bases separating them. The CDR3 is 14 residues long. The germline V gene has CDR1 LNHDA and CDR2 SQIVND (reference sequence). This CDR3 is CASGTSSLRETQYF. The CDR3 nucleotides are TGTGCCAGTGGCACTAGCAGCCTACGAGAGACCCAGTACTTC.

The sample holds a few counts of this clone. The gene calls are TRBV6-5 and TRBJ2-7; TRBD2 might be the D (6 bases). Trimming removed 6 bases from V and 1 base from J, with 13 bases in between. The CDR3 runs to 14 residues. Germline assignment: CDR1 MNHEY and CDR2 SVGAGI. CDR3 residues: CASSYRLDSYEQYF. The DNA for the CDR3 is TGTGCCAGCAGCTACAGACTAGATTCCTACGAGCAGTACTTC.

This chain links TRBV11-2 with TRBJ2-7; TRBD2 is a possible D gene (5 bases). The ends were cut back, 1 base at V and 1 base at J, with 5 bases in the middle. This CDR3 spans 13 amino acids. The V gene's germline CDR1 is SGHAT and CDR2 FQNNGV. CDR3 loop: CASSLAGSYEQYF. The CDR3 DNA is TGTGCCAGCAGCTTAGCGGGATCCTACGAGCAGTACTTC.

The V and J genes are TRBV2 and TRBJ2-1, with 11 bases matching TRBD2. CDR1 and CDR2 from the germline V gene are SNHLY and FYNNEI. Trimming removed 3 bases from V and 7 bases from J; junction bases left unmatched: 11. CDR3 length: 17 residues. The CDR3 reads CASSELGGLADENEQFF. The CDR3 nucleotides read TGTGCCAGCAGTGAGTTAGGGGGACTAGCGGACGAAAATGAGCAGTTCTTC.

This chain connects TRBV9 to TRBJ1-1; TRBD1 matches 7 bases. This CDR3 is 14 amino acids long. Germline trimming cut 4 bases from V and 2 bases from J; bases unmatched to any gene: 5. CDR1 is SGDLS and CDR2 is YYNGEE in the germline V gene. The DNA for the CDR3 is TGTGCCAGCAGCACCGGGACAGCCAACACTGAAGCTTTCTTT. It translates to CASSTGTANTEAFF.

The chain is built from TRBV28 and TRBJ1-2; a weak D match, TRBD1 (6 bases). V lost 11 bases and J 2 bases, leaving 12 bases between the germline ends. The CDR3 length is 12 residues. Germline V CDR1 and CDR2: MDHEN, SYDVKM. For the CDR3, the DNA is TGTGCCGGAGGACAGTCCAACTATGGCTACACCTTC. Protein sequence: CAGGQSNYGYTF.

The chain joins TRBV5-1 to TRBJ2-1; weak D call: TRBD1 (5 bases). The V gene's germline CDR1 is SGHRS and CDR2 YFSETQ. The V end was cut by 1 base, the J end by 8 bases, with 13 bases between. The CDR3 has 14 amino acids. CDR3 sequence: CASSLNVQADEQFF. The CDR3 DNA follows: TGCGCCAGCAGCTTGAATGTACAGGCTGATGAGCAGTTCTTC.

The chain joins TRBV15 to TRBJ2-3; 7 bases match TRBD2. The CDR3 length is 14 residues. J lost 8 bases, V lost 3 bases, and 8 bases had no gene match. CDR1 is LNHNV, CDR2 YYDKDF, per germline (reference sequence). In DNA, the CDR3 is TGTGCCACCAGCAGTAGTAGCGGGCGGGGTACGCAGTATTTT. It is translated as CATSSSSGRGTQYF.

V usage is TRBV11-1 and J usage is TRBJ2-1; TRBD2 agrees at 11 bases. The germline CDR1 and CDR2 sequences are SGHAT and FQDESV (reference sequence). Trimming at V came to 1 base and at J to 7 bases, leaving 12 bases not matched to a gene. CDR3 length: 18 amino acids. The CDR3 sequence is CASSLELRASGRQNEQFF. CDR3 bases: TGTGCCAGCAGCTTAGAGTTACGGGCTAGCGGGAGGCAGAATGAGCAGTTCTTC. The full variable domain, completed using reference TRBV11-1 and TRBJ2-1, is EAEVAQSPRYKITEKSQAVAFWCDPISGHATLYWYRQILGQGPELLVQFQDESVVDDSQLPKDRFSAERLKGVDSTLKIQPAELGDSAMYLCASSLELRASGRQNEQFFGPGTRLTVL.

V gene TRBV7-2 combines with J gene TRBJ1-1; D not resolved. The germline CDR1 and CDR2 sequences are SGHTA and FQGNSA. V lost 1 base, J lost 3 bases, and 12 bases lay in between. This CDR3 contains 15 residues. CDR3 bases: TGTGCCAGCAGCTTAGAAGCGGGTAGCGACACTGAAGCTTTCTTT. It is translated as CASSLEAGSDTEAFF.

This clone occurred once. The chain couples TRBV27 to TRBJ2-5; TRBD2 matches 7 bases. Losses at the gene ends were 4 bases for V and 4 bases for J; bases not matched to a gene: 15. Germline CDR1 MNHEY, CDR2 SMNVEV (reference sequence). This CDR3 has 17 residues. CDR3 nucleotide sequence: TGTGCCAGCAGTTCGAGGGCCGGCGGGAGTATTGGAGAGACCCAGTACTTC. It is translated as CASSSRAGGSIGETQYF.

J is TRBJ1-2 and V is TRBV28; D call uncertain. Germline-derived CDR1 and CDR2 are MDHEN and SYDVKM. The CDR3 is made up of 14 amino acids. Trimming removed 9 bases from V and 4 bases from J, with 18 bases in between. The CDR3 is CASTYRGKGYGYTF. The CDR3 bases are TGTGCCAGTACCTATCGAGGGAAAGGCTATGGCTACACCTTC.

About this clone: Since the CDR3 does not end with the conserved phenylalanine or tryptophan, this likely comes from a read error. The rearrangement uses TRBV15 and TRBJ2-7; D might be TRBD1 (6 bases). The CDR3 length is 16 residues. V lost 5 bases, J lost 3 bases, and 20 bases lay in between. Germline V gene data show CDR1 as LNHNV and CDR2 as YYDKDF (reference sequence). The CDR3 coding sequence is TGTGCCACCAGCGGCAGAGAGGGTCAGGGGAGCTACGAGCAGTACCTC. Translated: CATSGREGQGSYEQYL.

By share, this clone counts as medium-sized. This chain uses TRBV30 with TRBJ2-7; D may be TRBD2 (5 bases). The CDR3 totals 16 residues. V lost 1 base and J lost 6, with 22 bases in between. Germline lookup yields CDR1 GTSNPN and CDR2 SVGIG (reference sequence). CDR3 in DNA: TGTGCCTGGAGTGATGAAGTTAGGACTCAAGGGCTCGAGCAGTACTTC. Translation gives CAWSDEVRTQGLEQYF.

The chain has TRBV15 and TRBJ2-7; TRBD2 agrees at 11 bases. This CDR3 has 16 amino acids. Germline CDR1 and CDR2: LNHNV and YYDKDF (reference sequence). The V gene end was trimmed by 4 bases and the J gene end by 5 bases; junction bases not matched to a gene: 10. In DNA form, the CDR3 reads TGTGCCACCAGCACCTCACTAGCGGGAGTCGGAAACGAGCAGTACTTC. Residues: CATSTSLAGVGNEQYF.

The J gene is TRBJ2-5, the V gene TRBV6-1, with a weak D call TRBD1 (7 bases). Germline lookup yields CDR1 MNHNS and CDR2 SASEGT. V lost 4 bases and J lost 7, with 10 bases in between. The CDR3 totals 12 residues. In DNA, the CDR3 is TGTGCCAGCAGTGGCCAGGGGGGGACCCAGTACTTC. Its protein is CASSGQGGTQYF.

The chain has TRBV27 and TRBJ1-2; D call uncertain. Trimming removed 7 bases at V and 7 bases at J, with 10 bases between. CDR1 and CDR2 from the germline V gene are MNHEY and SMNVEV (reference sequence). The length of the CDR3 is 11 residues. In nucleotides, the CDR3 is TGTGCCAGCACTGGCGGTGGTGGCTACACCTTC. Amino acids: CASTGGGGYTF.

The sample holds a few counts of this clone. This sequence joins TRBV6-5 and TRBJ2-1; D is uncertain. The germline V gene has CDR1 MNHEY and CDR2 SVGAGI. The CDR3 covers 11 residues. V lost 5 bases, J lost 4 bases, and 3 bases lay in between. CDR3 coding DNA: TGTGCCAGCAGTCAATACAATGAGCAGTTCTTC. Translating it yields CASSQYNEQFF.

With respect to this clone: A read error may account for a junction end that differs from germline. This rearrangement joins TRBV4-1 to TRBJ1-4; no clear D. The germline CDR1 and CDR2 sequences are MGHRA and YSYEKL. The CDR3 totals 18 residues. CDR3 residues: CASSKEGNRRGTNEKLFF. As DNA, the CDR3 is TGCGCCAGCAGCAAAGAAGGAAATCGGAGAGGAACTAATGAAAAACTGTTTTTT.

The table lists this clone with a count of one. The V and J genes are TRBV4-2 and TRBJ2-7, with D possibly matching TRBD1 (6 bases). V lost 0 bases and J lost 1, with 13 bases in between. Per germline, CDR1 LGHNA and CDR2 YNFKEQ. The CDR3 loop spans 16 amino acids. The CDR3 region has the DNA TGTGCCAGCAGCCAAGACGTCCAAAGGGGGTCCTACGAGCAGTACTTC. Protein: CASSQDVQRGSYEQYF.

The V gene is TRBV28, the J gene TRBJ1-1; possible D gene TRBD1, 5 bases. The germline gives CDR1 MDHEN, CDR2 SYDVKM. The V gene lost 1 base and the J gene lost 0 bases, with 12 bases spanning the gap. The CDR3 spans 16 residues. CDR3 nucleotides: TGTGCCAGCAGTTTATTAAGGGGCGTCATGAACACTGAAGCTTTCTTT. This codes for CASSLLRGVMNTEAFF.

This clone was detected only once. The chain recombines TRBV6-5 with TRBJ2-7, with D hard to call. The V gene lost 2 bases and the J gene lost 2 bases, with 10 bases spanning the gap. This CDR3 comprises 14 residues. Germline values: CDR1 MNHEY, CDR2 SVGAGI. The CDR3 loop reads CASSYAGTPYEQYF. The CDR3, as DNA: TGTGCCAGCAGTTACGCAGGAACCCCCTACGAGCAGTACTTC.

The CDR3 region is CASSEGETNEKLFF. CDR3 nucleotide sequence: TGTGCCAGCAGTGAAGGGGAGACTAATGAAAAACTGTTTTTT. The V gene is TRBV6-1, the J gene TRBJ1-4; D gene uncertain. The CDR3 runs to 14 residues. Germline CDR1 is MNHNS and CDR2 is SASEGT. V was clipped by 1 base and J by 2 bases, with 5 bases between them.

The genes are TRBV29-1 and TRBJ2-4; 7 nucleotides line up with TRBD1. CDR1 SQVTM and CDR2 ANQGSEA come from the germline V gene. This CDR3 comprises 15 residues. Unmatched junction bases numbered 14, after V lost 7 bases and J lost 5 bases. The CDR3 nucleotides are TGCAGCGCTCTACGGCCGGGGCAGGGGGAAAACATTCAGTACTTC. It specifies CSALRPGQGENIQYF.